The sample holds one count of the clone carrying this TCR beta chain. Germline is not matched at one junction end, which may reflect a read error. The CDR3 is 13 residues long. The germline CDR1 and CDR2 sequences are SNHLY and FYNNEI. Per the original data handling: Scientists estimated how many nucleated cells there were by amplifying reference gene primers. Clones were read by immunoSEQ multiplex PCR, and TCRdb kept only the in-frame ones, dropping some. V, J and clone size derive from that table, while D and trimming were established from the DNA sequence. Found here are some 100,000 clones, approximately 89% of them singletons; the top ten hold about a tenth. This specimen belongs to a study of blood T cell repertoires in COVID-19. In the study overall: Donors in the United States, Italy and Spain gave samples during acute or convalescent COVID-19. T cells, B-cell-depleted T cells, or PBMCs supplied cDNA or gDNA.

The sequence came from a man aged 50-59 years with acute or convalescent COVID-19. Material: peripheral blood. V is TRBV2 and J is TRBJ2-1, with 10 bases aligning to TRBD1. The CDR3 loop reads CASSDTGTGVKVF. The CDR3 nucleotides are TGTGCCAGCAGTGATACGGGGACAGGGGTAAAGGTCTTC.